This is a list of T cell receptor beta chains from one sample in a study of T cells in Graves' hyperthyroidism and ophthalmopathy. TCRdb itself ran the multiplex PCR reads through MiXCR, one entry per CDR3 protein. The sample yields 500,000 to 800,000 distinct CDR3 sequences, about 45% seen once. The source material was peripheral blood or thyroid tissue (not recorded which). Source of these receptors: an adult man with Graves' disease, either hyperthyroidism or ophthalmopathy (not recorded which). The CDR3 runs from the conserved cysteine through the conserved F or W. A D gene is named only where the DNA matches it firmly. Clone sizes are given selectively: once, few, many, or a class where the clone is expanded.

V gene: TRBV24-1
J gene: TRBJ2-5
D gene: -
clone size: -
CDR3 DNA: TGTGCCACCAAGGAGACCCAGTACTTC
CDR3 protein: CATKETQYF

V gene: TRBV29-1
J gene: TRBJ2-1
D gene: -
clone size: -
CDR3 DNA: TGCAGCGCCAGAGGGGGCGGGAGTGAGGACAATGAGCAGTTCTTC
CDR3 protein: CSARGGGSEDNEQFF

V gene: TRBV19
J gene: TRBJ2-7
D gene: -
clone size: many
CDR3 DNA: TGTGCCAGTAGTATAGAGGGTAGCGGTTCCTACGAGCAGTACTTC
CDR3 protein: CASSIEGSGSYEQYF

V gene: TRBV5-1
J gene: TRBJ1-2
D gene: TRBD1
clone size: -
CDR3 DNA: TGCGCCAGCAGCCAAGCCCCGACAGGGGGTGCTGAGGGCTACACCTTC
CDR3 protein: CASSQAPTGGAEGYTF

V gene: TRBV10-3
J gene: TRBJ2-6
D gene: -
clone size: -
CDR3 DNA: TGTGCCATCAGACCTCCTCCAGACTACCCTGGGGCCAACGTCCTGACTTTC
CDR3 protein: CAIRPPPDYPGANVLTF

V gene: TRBV5-1
J gene: TRBJ1-1
D gene: -
clone size: -
CDR3 DNA: TGCGCCAGCAGCTTGACAGCGAGCACTGAAGCTTTCTTT
CDR3 protein: CASSLTASTEAFF

V gene: TRBV7-2
J gene: TRBJ1-2
D gene: TRBD1
clone size: -
CDR3 DNA: TGCGCCAGCAGCCAGCCGGGACAGACTAACTATGGCTACACCTTC
CDR3 protein: CASSQPGQTNYGYTF

V gene: TRBV5-1
J gene: TRBJ1-1
D gene: TRBD1
clone size: -
CDR3 DNA: TGCGCCAGCAGCTTGGGGCCGGGACAGGGGATGTTTGGCGCTGAAGCTTTCTTT
CDR3 protein: CASSLGPGQGMFGAEAFF

V gene: TRBV20-1
J gene: TRBJ1-5
D gene: -
clone size: -
CDR3 DNA: TGCAGTGCTCGCAAAGTAGATAGCAATCAGCCCCAGCATTTT
CDR3 protein: CSARKVDSNQPQHF

V gene: TRBV7-9
J gene: TRBJ2-2
D gene: -
clone size: -
CDR3 DNA: TGTGCCAGCAGCCAACAGGGCGACACCGGGGAGCTGTTTTTT
CDR3 protein: CASSQQGDTGELFF

V gene: TRBV20-1
J gene: TRBJ1-2
D gene: TRBD1
clone size: -
CDR3 DNA: TGCAGTGCTAGGCGGCCAGGGACAGGGGGCGGCTACACCTTC
CDR3 protein: CSARRPGTGGGYTF

V gene: TRBV20-1
J gene: TRBJ2-5
D gene: -
clone size: -
CDR3 DNA: TGCAGTGCTACAAACAGGGGAGGGACAGAGACCCAGTACTTC
CDR3 protein: CSATNRGGTETQYF

V gene: TRBV15
J gene: TRBJ1-2
D gene: -
clone size: -
CDR3 DNA: TGTGCCACCAGCAGTGACCTGGAAGGCTACACCTTC
CDR3 protein: CATSSDLEGYTF

V gene: TRBV24-1
J gene: TRBJ1-5
D gene: -
clone size: -
CDR3 DNA: TGTGCCACCAGCGCTCGTGTCGGCAATCAGCCCCAGCATTTT
CDR3 protein: CATSARVGNQPQHF

V gene: TRBV12-3/TRBV12-4
J gene: TRBJ2-5
D gene: TRBD2
clone size: few
CDR3 DNA: TGTGCCAGCAGTTATGGGACTAGCGGGATACAAGAGACCCAGTACTTC
CDR3 protein: CASSYGTSGIQETQYF

V gene: TRBV10-2
J gene: TRBJ2-7
D gene: TRBD2
clone size: few
CDR3 DNA: TGCGCCAGCAGCCCCAGACTAGCGAATTCCTACGAGCAGTACTTC
CDR3 protein: CASSPRLANSYEQYF

V gene: TRBV11-1
J gene: TRBJ2-5
D gene: TRBD2
clone size: -
CDR3 DNA: TGTGCCAGCAGCTTAGGGACTAGCGGATCTCAAGAGACCCAGTACTTC
CDR3 protein: CASSLGTSGSQETQYF